Listed below are T cell receptor beta chains from one sample, sequenced in a study of cytomegalovirus exposure and HLA in healthy donors. The data were produced by immunoSEQ multiplex PCR, yet TCRdb's version contains in-frame clones alone and is incomplete. The sample holds some 270,000 clones, about nine tenths seen once. The sequenced sample consisted of PBMCs. The origin of the receptors is a girl aged 2 to 10 in good health and CMV-seronegative. CDR3s include the opening cysteine and the closing phenylalanine or tryptophan. D genes are given only for firm matches. Size tells how often a clone was seen (once, few, many) or the class of an expanded clone, and some rows leave it out.

TRBV30	NA	NA	TRBJ2-5	CAPIPQGKETQYF	TGTGCCCCCATACCCCAGGGAAAAGAGACCCAGTACTTC
TRBV10-1	NA	NA	TRBJ1-3	CASSEGRSGNTIYF	TGCGCCAGCAGTGAGGGGCGATCTGGAAACACCATATATTTT
TRBV7-7	NA	NA	TRBJ2-1	CASSPSSWTEYNEQFF	TGTGCTAGCAGCCCCTCCTCCTGGACAGAATACAATGAGCAGTTCTTC
TRBV2	NA	NA	TRBJ1-5	CASSAREGVNQPQHF	TGTGCCAGCAGTGCCAGGGAAGGAGTCAATCAGCCCCAGCATTTT
TRBV11-2	NA	NA	TRBJ2-4	CASSLVSGPNIQYF	TGTGCCAGCAGCTTAGTTAGCGGACCAAACATTCAGTACTTC
TRBV7-9	once	NA	TRBJ2-7	CASSLDRSSYEQYF	TGTGCCAGCAGCTTGGACAGAAGCTCCTACGAGCAGTACTTC
TRBV2	NA	TRBD1	TRBJ1-2	CASSVDREGRGYTF	TGTGCCAGCAGCGTTGACAGGGAAGGCCGGGGCTACACCTTC
TRBV19	few	TRBD1	TRBJ1-4	CASSFLQGANEKLFF	TGTGCCAGTAGTTTCTTACAGGGGGCTAATGAAAAACTGTTTTTT
TRBV7-9	few	NA	TRBJ2-5	CASSSVLGRETQYF	TGTGCCAGCAGCTCAGTCCTGGGGAGGGAGACCCAGTACTTC
TRBV19	NA	TRBD2	TRBJ2-3	CASTGGRGDTQYF	TGTGCCAGTACCGGCGGGAGGGGGGATACGCAGTATTTT
TRBV19	NA	TRBD1	TRBJ1-5	CASSISDRVGLNQPQHF	TGTGCCAGTAGTATATCGGACAGGGTGGGACTCAATCAGCCCCAGCATTTT
TRBV9	NA	TRBD2	TRBJ2-3	CASSVSSGGASTDTQYF	TGTGCCAGCAGCGTCTCTAGCGGGGGGGCCTCGACAGATACGCAGTATTTT
TRBV7-2	NA	NA	TRBJ2-3	CASRPTSTDTQYF	TGTGCCAGCAGGCCTACTAGCACAGATACGCAGTATTTT
TRBV5-1	NA	NA	TRBJ1-2	CASSLDSMAGEGYTF	TGCGCCAGCAGCTTGGATAGTATGGCAGGGGAGGGCTACACCTTC
TRBV5-1	NA	TRBD2	TRBJ2-1	CASSLARGGGEDEQFF	TGCGCCAGCAGCTTGGCCCGGGGCGGGGGGGAGGATGAGCAGTTCTTC
TRBV5-6	NA	TRBD1	TRBJ2-7	CASSTGQGFFYEQYF	TGTGCCAGCAGCACGGGACAGGGGTTTTTCTACGAGCAGTACTTC
TRBV27	NA	NA	TRBJ1-1	CASRDRARTEAFF	TGTGCCAGCAGGGACAGAGCACGTACTGAAGCTTTCTTT
TRBV30	NA	TRBD1	TRBJ2-7	CAWRPGTGPEQYF	TGTGCCTGGAGACCCGGGACAGGGCCCGAGCAGTACTTC
TRBV30	NA	TRBD1	TRBJ2-1	CASPGGANEQFF	TGTGCCTCCCCAGGGGGCGCAAATGAGCAGTTCTTC
TRBV2	NA	TRBD2	TRBJ2-5	CASSDWTSQETQYF	TGTGCCAGCAGCGATTGGACTAGTCAAGAGACCCAGTACTTC
TRBV2	NA	TRBD1	TRBJ2-2	CASSDRGLNTGELFF	TGTGCCAGCAGTGACAGGGGGCTGAACACCGGGGAGCTGTTTTTT
TRBV7-8	NA	NA	TRBJ2-1	CASSLAGAYNEQFF	TGTGCCAGCAGCCTGGCAGGGGCCTACAATGAGCAGTTCTTC
TRBV30	NA	TRBD2	TRBJ2-3	CAWSVRRGVTDTQYF	TGTGCCTGGAGTGTACGGCGGGGGGTCACAGATACGCAGTATTTT
TRBV30	NA	NA	TRBJ1-2	CAWSANRAGRGYGYTF	TGTGCCTGGAGTGCAAACAGGGCTGGGAGAGGCTATGGCTACACCTTC
TRBV7-6	NA	NA	TRBJ2-7	CASSPYGGYEQYF	TGTGCCAGCAGCCCTTACGGGGGTTACGAGCAGTACTTC
TRBV11-2	NA	NA	TRBJ2-2	CASNTWGDTGELFF	TGTGCCAGTAACACCTGGGGGGACACCGGGGAGCTGTTTTTT
TRBV30	NA	TRBD1	TRBJ1-2	CAWGTAPSDYGYTF	TGTGCCTGGGGGACAGCACCTTCAGACTATGGCTACACCTTC
TRBV2	NA	NA	TRBJ1-2	CASSEGRDYGYTF	TGTGCCAGCAGTGAAGGCAGGGACTATGGCTACACCTTC
TRBV6-1	NA	NA	TRBJ1-5	CASRQSRVFEGPQHF	TGTGCCAGCAGGCAGAGCAGGGTATTTGAAGGGCCCCAGCATTTT
TRBV18	NA	TRBD1	TRBJ2-5	CASSPPQGAETQYF	TGTGCCAGCTCACCACCTCAGGGGGCGGAGACCCAGTACTTC
TRBV10-2	NA	NA	TRBJ1-1	CASSLVLGNTEAFF	TGCGCCAGCAGTCTAGTCCTTGGTAACACTGAAGCTTTCTTT
TRBV30	once	NA	TRBJ2-5	CAWGPGGETQYF	TGTGCCTGGGGACCCGGGGGAGAGACCCAGTACTTC
TRBV4-2	NA	TRBD2	TRBJ2-7	CASSHISGTSGTYEQYF	TGTGCCAGCAGTCACATCTCAGGGACTAGCGGAACCTACGAGCAGTACTTC